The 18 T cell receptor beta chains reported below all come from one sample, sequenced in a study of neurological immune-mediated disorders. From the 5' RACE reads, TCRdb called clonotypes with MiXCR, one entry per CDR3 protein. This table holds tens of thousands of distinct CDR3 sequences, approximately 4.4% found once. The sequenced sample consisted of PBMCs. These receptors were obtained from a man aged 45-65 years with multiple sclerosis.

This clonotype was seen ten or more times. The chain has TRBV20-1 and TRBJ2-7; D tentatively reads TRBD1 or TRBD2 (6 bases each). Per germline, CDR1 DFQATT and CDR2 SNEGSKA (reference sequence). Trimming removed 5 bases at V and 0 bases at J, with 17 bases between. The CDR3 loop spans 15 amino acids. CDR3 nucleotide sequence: TGCAGTGCTTTTATTTCGGGGGCCATCTCCTACGAGCAGTACTTC. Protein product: CSAFISGAISYEQYF.

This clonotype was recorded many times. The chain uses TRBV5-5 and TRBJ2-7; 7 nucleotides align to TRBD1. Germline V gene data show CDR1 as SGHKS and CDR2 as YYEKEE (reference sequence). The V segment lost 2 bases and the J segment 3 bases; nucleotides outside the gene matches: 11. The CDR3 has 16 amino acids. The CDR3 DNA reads TGTGCCAGCAGCTTAAACCCCGGGACAGCAAACTACGAGCAGTACTTC. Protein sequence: CASSLNPGTANYEQYF.

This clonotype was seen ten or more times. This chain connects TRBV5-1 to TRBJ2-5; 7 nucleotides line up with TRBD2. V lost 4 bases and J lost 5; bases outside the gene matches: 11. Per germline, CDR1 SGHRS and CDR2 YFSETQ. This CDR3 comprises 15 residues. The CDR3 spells CASSRLPGRVETQYF. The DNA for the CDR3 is TGCGCCAGCAGCCGGCTTCCAGGGAGGGTCGAGACCCAGTACTTC.

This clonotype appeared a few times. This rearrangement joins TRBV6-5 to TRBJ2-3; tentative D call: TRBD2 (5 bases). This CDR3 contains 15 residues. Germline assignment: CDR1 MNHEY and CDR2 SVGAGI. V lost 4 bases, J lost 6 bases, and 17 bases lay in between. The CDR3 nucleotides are TGTGCCAGCAGTTCCGCTGAGACTATGGTGGATACGCAGTATTTT. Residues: CASSSAETMVDTQYF.

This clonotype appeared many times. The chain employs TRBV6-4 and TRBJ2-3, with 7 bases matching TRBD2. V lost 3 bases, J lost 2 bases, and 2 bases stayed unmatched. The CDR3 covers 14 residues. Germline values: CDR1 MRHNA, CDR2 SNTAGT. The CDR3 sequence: CASSEGRDTDTQYF. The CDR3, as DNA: TGTGCCAGCAGTGAGGGGAGGGACACAGATACGCAGTATTTT.

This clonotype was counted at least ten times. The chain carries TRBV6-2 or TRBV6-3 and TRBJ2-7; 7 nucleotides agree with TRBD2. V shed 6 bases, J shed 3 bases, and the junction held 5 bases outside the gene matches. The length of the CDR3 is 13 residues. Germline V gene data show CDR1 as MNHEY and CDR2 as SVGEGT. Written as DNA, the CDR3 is TGTGCCAGCAGGGTACTAGCGAACTACGAGCAGTACTTC. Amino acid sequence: CASRVLANYEQYF.

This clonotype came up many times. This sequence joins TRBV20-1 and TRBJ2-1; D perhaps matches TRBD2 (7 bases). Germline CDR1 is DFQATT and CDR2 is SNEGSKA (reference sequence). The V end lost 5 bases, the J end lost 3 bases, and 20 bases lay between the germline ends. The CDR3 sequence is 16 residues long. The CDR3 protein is CSAVGGDTVRYNEQFF. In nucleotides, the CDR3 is TGCAGTGCTGTTGGGGGGGACACGGTTCGCTACAATGAGCAGTTCTTC.

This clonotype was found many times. CDR3 loop: CASSFRTGTQYF. The CDR3 nucleotides are TGTGCCAGCAGTTTCAGGACCGGTACGCAGTATTTT. The chain has TRBV12-3 or TRBV12-4 and TRBJ2-3; D not resolved. The germline V and J ends were trimmed by 3 bases and 8 bases, with 9 bases remaining between them. The CDR3 runs 12 residues.

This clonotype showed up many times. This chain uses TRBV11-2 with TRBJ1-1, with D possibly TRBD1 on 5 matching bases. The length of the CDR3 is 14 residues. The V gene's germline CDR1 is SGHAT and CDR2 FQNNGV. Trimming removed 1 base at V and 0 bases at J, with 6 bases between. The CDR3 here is CASSLGQMNTEAFF. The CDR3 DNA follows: TGTGCCAGCAGCTTAGGACAGATGAACACTGAAGCTTTCTTT.

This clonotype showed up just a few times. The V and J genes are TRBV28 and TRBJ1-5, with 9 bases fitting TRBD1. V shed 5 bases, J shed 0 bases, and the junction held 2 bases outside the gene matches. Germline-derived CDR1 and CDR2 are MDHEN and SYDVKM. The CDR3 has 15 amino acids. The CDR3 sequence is CASSPGQGSNQPQHF. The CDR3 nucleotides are TGTGCCAGCAGTCCGGGACAGGGTAGCAATCAGCCCCAGCATTTT.

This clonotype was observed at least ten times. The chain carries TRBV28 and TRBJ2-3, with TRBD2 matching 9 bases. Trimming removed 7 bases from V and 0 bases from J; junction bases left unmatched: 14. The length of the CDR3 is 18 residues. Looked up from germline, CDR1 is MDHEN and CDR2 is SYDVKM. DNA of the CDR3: TGTGCCAGCACCCTAGGCGTAGCGGGGGAAGCTAGCACAGATACGCAGTATTTT. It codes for CASTLGVAGEASTDTQYF.

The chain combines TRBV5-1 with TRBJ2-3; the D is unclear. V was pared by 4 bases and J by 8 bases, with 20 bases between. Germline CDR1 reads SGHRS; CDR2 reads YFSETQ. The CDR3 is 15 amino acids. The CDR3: CASSGSSRSPGTQYF. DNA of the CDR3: TGCGCCAGCAGCGGGTCCTCAAGGTCGCCGGGTACGCAGTATTTT.

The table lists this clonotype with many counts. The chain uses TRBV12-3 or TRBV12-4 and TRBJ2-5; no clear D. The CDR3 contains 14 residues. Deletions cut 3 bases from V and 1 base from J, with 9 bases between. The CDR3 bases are TGTGCCAGCAGTTTCCATTTGCCCCAAGAGACCCAGTACTTC. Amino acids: CASSFHLPQETQYF.

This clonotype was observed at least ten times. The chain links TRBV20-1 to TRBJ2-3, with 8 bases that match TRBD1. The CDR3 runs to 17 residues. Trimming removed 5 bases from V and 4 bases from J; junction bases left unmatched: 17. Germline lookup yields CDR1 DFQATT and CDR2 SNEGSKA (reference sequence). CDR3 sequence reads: CSAAERTRGRAPDTQYF. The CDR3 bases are TGCAGTGCTGCAGAGAGGACCAGGGGGCGCGCACCAGATACGCAGTATTTT.

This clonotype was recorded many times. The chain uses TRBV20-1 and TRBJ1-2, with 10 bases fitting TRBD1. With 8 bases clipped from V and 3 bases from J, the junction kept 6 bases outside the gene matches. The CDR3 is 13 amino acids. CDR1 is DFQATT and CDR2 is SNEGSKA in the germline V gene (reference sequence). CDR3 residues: CSTGTGVYYGYTF. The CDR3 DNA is TGCAGTACCGGGACAGGGGTATACTATGGCTACACCTTC.

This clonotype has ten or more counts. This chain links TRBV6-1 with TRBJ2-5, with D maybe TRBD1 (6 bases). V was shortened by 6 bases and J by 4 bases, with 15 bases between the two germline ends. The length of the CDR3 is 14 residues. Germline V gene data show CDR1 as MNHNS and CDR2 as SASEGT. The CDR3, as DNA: TGTGCCAGCAGGAAAACAGGGTCCTCAGAGACCCAGTACTTC. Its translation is CASRKTGSSETQYF.

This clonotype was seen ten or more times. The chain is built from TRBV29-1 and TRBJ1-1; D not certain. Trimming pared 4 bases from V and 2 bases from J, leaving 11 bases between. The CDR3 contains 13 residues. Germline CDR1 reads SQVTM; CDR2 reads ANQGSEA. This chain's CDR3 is CSVVVTPNTEAFF. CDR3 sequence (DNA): TGCAGCGTTGTAGTGACACCTAACACTGAAGCTTTCTTT. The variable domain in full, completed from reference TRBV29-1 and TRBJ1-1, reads SAVISQKPSRDICQRGTSLTIQCQVDSQVTMMFWYRQQPGQSLTLIATANQGSEATYESGFVIDKFPISRPNLTFSTLTVSNMSPEDSSIYLCSVVVTPNTEAFFGQGTRLTVV.

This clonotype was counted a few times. CDR3 sequence reads: CASRLDRNTGELFF. The CDR3 DNA reads as TGCGCCAGCAGATTAGACAGGAACACCGGGGAGCTGTTTTTT. The chain recombines TRBV10-2 with TRBJ2-2, with a possible D match to TRBD1 (5 bases). CDR1 and CDR2 from the germline V gene are WSHSY and SAAADI. The CDR3 is made up of 14 amino acids. V was clipped by 6 bases and J by 1 base, with 9 bases between them.